The T cell receptor (beta chain) described here comes from a study of shared clonotypes between healthy human individuals. TCRdb's table, derived via immunoSEQ multiplex PCR, lists solely in-frame clones and lacks some. Here the sample spans 750,000 to 1,000,000 clones, 80% to 95% being singletons. The naive CD8 subset, CD45RO-negative cells positively selected for CCR7, excluded terminally differentiated effector memory CD45RA+ cells. The source material was naive CD8+ T cells sorted from blood. This receptor was taken from a man younger than 45 in good health.

DNA for the CDR3: TGTGCCAGTAGTTCTACCCCGGGAGGTGGCTACACCTTC. It is translated as CASSSTPGGGYTF. The chain carries TRBV19 and TRBJ1-2; D is unclear. This CDR3 spans 13 amino acids. Germline V gene lookup returns CDR1 LNHDA and CDR2 SQIVND (reference sequence). V shed 5 bases and J shed 7 bases, with 14 bases lying between them.